The 20 T cell receptor beta chains below were found in one sample sequenced in a study of blood T cell repertoires in COVID-19 (dated by TCRdb to 2018 to 2021). Libraries were built with the immunoSEQ multiplex PCR assay. TCRdb limited this immuneACCESS table to in-frame rearrangements with V and J called. A share of clones is missing; checked studies link under half to unresolved V genes, and the rest is unexplained. In all, the sample holds 150,000 to 200,000 clones, and 70% to 85% of those were seen once. The ten largest clones add up to roughly 17% of the sample. The sequenced sample consisted of PBMCs or T cells enriched from blood (not recorded which). The receptors here all came from a woman between 50 and 59 years old who had recovered from COVID-19.

The rearrangement uses TRBV5-8 and TRBJ2-3; the D gene is possibly TRBD1 (6 bases). V lost 0 bases and J lost 0, with 8 bases in between. Germline CDR1 SGHTS, CDR2 YDEGEE. The CDR3 is 15 residues long. The CDR3 loop is CASSLGDISTDTQYF. CDR3 nucleotides: TGTGCCAGCAGCTTGGGGGACATCAGCACAGATACGCAGTATTTT.

The chain links TRBV7-2 to TRBJ2-7; TRBD2 matches at 10 bases. This CDR3 is built from 16 residues. Per germline, CDR1 SGHTA and CDR2 FQGNSA. V dropped 1 base and J dropped 3; count of bases not matched to a gene: 6. The CDR3 DNA is TGTGCCAGCAGCTTAGAGGCCCCTAGCGGGAGCTACGAGCAGTACTTC. Its protein product is CASSLEAPSGSYEQYF.

The chain combines TRBV4-1 with TRBJ1-3; D perhaps matches TRBD1 (6 bases). This CDR3 comprises 17 residues. The V and J ends lost 1 base and 2 bases respectively, with 15 bases between them. Germline V gene lookup returns CDR1 MGHRA and CDR2 YSYEKL. The chain's CDR3 is CASSQGTGPLTGNTIYF. The CDR3 DNA is TGCGCCAGCAGCCAAGGAACAGGGCCGTTAACTGGAAACACCATATATTTT.

This clone was seen just once. This sample includes further DNA sequences coding for the same CDR3. The chain joins TRBV27 to TRBJ2-5; tentatively, D is TRBD2 (6 bases). Germline V gene sequence: CDR1 MNHEY, CDR2 SMNVEV (reference sequence). V was pared by 1 base and J by 2 bases, with 8 bases between. CDR3 length: 14 amino acids. CDR3 sequence (DNA): TGTGCCAGCAGTTTATTTGCGGGGCAAGAGACCCAGTACTTC. The encoded protein is CASSLFAGQETQYF.

The chain is built from TRBV28 and TRBJ2-5; D uncertain. V gave up 10 bases and J gave up 4 bases, with 16 bases separating them. The CDR3 has 13 amino acids. Germline CDR1 is MDHEN and CDR2 is SYDVKM. The CDR3 nucleotides are TGTGCCACCAAGCGTGAATCGCGAGAGACCCAGTACTTC. Translated, it gives CATKRESRETQYF.

The chain employs TRBV7-2 and TRBJ2-4, with 8 nucleotides matching TRBD1. The germline gives CDR1 SGHTA, CDR2 FQGNSA. The junction had 7 bases not matched to a gene; V was cut back by 5 bases and J by 4 bases. This CDR3 comprises 15 residues. The CDR3 loop is CASSLPTGAKNIQYF. CDR3 coding DNA: TGTGCCAGCAGCCTCCCGACAGGGGCGAAAAACATTCAGTACTTC. The variable domain in full, with the rest retrieved from reference TRBV7-2 and TRBJ2-4, is GAGVSQSPSNKVTEKGKDVELRCDPISGHTALYWYRQSLGQGLEFLIYFQGNSAPDKSGLPSDRFSAERTGGSVSTLTIQRTQQEDSAVYLCASSLPTGAKNIQYFGAGTRLSVL.

The CDR3 nucleotides are TGTGCCAGCAGTTCCACTCCCGGGACAGGGGCTGAAGCTTTCTTT. Residues: CASSSTPGTGAEAFF. This chain connects TRBV28 to TRBJ1-1; TRBD1 agrees at 10 bases. Trimming removed 4 bases from V and 6 bases from J; junction bases left unmatched: 8. The germline V gene has CDR1 MDHEN and CDR2 SYDVKM. The CDR3 spans 15 residues.

V usage is TRBV19 and J usage is TRBJ1-1; no clear D gene. In germline, CDR1 is LNHDA, CDR2 SQIVND (reference sequence). There are 15 residues in the CDR3. V was cut by 5 bases and J by 0 bases, with 13 bases left in between. CDR3 DNA: TGTGCCAGTAGTCCAAGACTCGTCGTGAACACTGAAGCTTTCTTT. Amino acids: CASSPRLVVNTEAFF.

This chain connects TRBV6-5 to TRBJ1-1; no reliable D call. This CDR3 has 11 residues. Germline assignment: CDR1 MNHEY and CDR2 SVGAGI. Trimming took 8 bases from V and 8 from J, leaving 12 bases between them. CDR3 residues: CASLLHYEAFF. The DNA of the CDR3 is TGTGCCAGCCTCTTACACTACGAAGCTTTCTTT.

The chain has TRBV25-1 and TRBJ2-7, with a tentative D call TRBD2 (5 bases). Trimming shortened V by 6 bases and J by 2 bases, and 8 bases separated the two germline ends. This CDR3 contains 12 residues. CDR1 and CDR2 from the germline V gene are MGHDK and SYGVNS. This CDR3 is CASRDLAYEQYF. DNA for the CDR3: TGTGCCAGCAGGGACTTAGCCTACGAGCAGTACTTC.

This sequence joins TRBV28 and TRBJ2-1; D not resolved. Trimming removed 2 bases from V and 0 bases from J, with 23 bases in between. The CDR3 covers 20 residues. Germline V CDR1 and CDR2: MDHEN, SYDVKM. CDR3 nucleotide sequence: TGTGCCAGCAGTTTAACCGGGTCTTTCTTGAATCATAGCTCCTACAATGAGCAGTTCTTC. This sequence encodes CASSLTGSFLNHSSYNEQFF.

The sample holds a few counts of this clone. The gene calls are TRBV6-6 and TRBJ2-5; possible D gene TRBD2, 6 bases. V was clipped by 0 bases and J by 2 bases, with 7 bases between them. The CDR3 sequence is 14 residues long. CDR1 and CDR2 from the germline V gene are MNHNY and SVGAGI (reference sequence). In DNA, the CDR3 is TGTGCCAGCAGTTACTCGACTAGTCAAGAGACCCAGTACTTC. It yields the protein CASSYSTSQETQYF.

The chain recombines TRBV4-1 with TRBJ2-1; D gene uncertain. Germline CDR1 and CDR2: MGHRA and YSYEKL. V was trimmed by 1 base and J by 5 bases, leaving 15 bases between them. The CDR3 has 16 residues. The CDR3 DNA follows: TGCGCCAGCAGCCAAGGTGACATAATAAGGAACAATGAGCAGTTCTTC. It translates to CASSQGDIIRNNEQFF.

This clone was observed a handful of times. The rearrangement links TRBV29-1 to TRBJ1-2; 10 bases align to TRBD1. CDR3 length: 12 residues. J gave up 7 bases and V 6 bases, and 5 bases lay outside the gene matches. CDR1 and CDR2 (germline): SQVTM, ANQGSEA. CDR3 bases: TGCAGCGTCGGACAGGGGGTTAGTGGCTACACCTTC. Its protein product is CSVGQGVSGYTF. The variable domain in full, with the rest retrieved from reference TRBV29-1 and TRBJ1-2, is SAVISQKPSRDICQRGTSLTIQCQVDSQVTMMFWYRQQPGQSLTLIATANQGSEATYESGFVIDKFPISRPNLTFSTLTVSNMSPEDSSIYLCSVGQGVSGYTFGSGTRLTVV.

The chain recombines TRBV5-4 with TRBJ2-5; tentative D call: TRBD2 (5 bases). Germline CDR1 is SGHNT and CDR2 is YYREEE (reference sequence). Trimming left V 0 bases short and J 6 bases short, with 9 bases between. The CDR3 totals 13 residues. CDR3 bases: TGTGCCAGCAGCTTGGGAGCGGAGAAGACCCAGTACTTC. It translates to CASSLGAEKTQYF.

This rearrangement joins TRBV28 to TRBJ2-7; D remains ambiguous. Per the germline V gene, CDR1 is MDHEN and CDR2 is SYDVKM. V gave up 3 bases and J gave up 4 bases, with 4 bases separating them. The CDR3 spans 11 residues. CDR3 protein: CASSLAYEQYF. The CDR3 bases are TGTGCCAGCAGTTTGGCTTACGAGCAGTACTTC.

The CDR3 bases are TGTGCCACCAGTGGATCCCCGGGACAGTTGGGAAACACCATATATTTT. Translation: CATSGSPGQLGNTIYF. This chain connects TRBV24-1 to TRBJ1-3, with 7 bases lining up with TRBD1. J lost 4 bases, V lost 5 bases, and 10 bases had no gene match. This CDR3 spans 16 amino acids. Germline CDR1 is KGHDR and CDR2 is SFDVKD.

The rearrangement links TRBV19 to TRBJ2-7, with TRBD2 matching 7 bases. This CDR3 has 14 residues. The V gene's germline CDR1 is LNHDA and CDR2 SQIVND (reference sequence). V was clipped by 4 bases and J by 3 bases; unmatched bases: 6. CDR3: CASSNNGGFYEQYF. CDR3 coding DNA: TGTGCCAGTAGTAACAACGGGGGGTTCTACGAGCAGTACTTC.

The chain joins TRBV28 to TRBJ2-7; 10 bases map to TRBD2. V lost 3 bases, J lost 0 bases, and 23 bases stayed unmatched. Germline V gene data show CDR1 as MDHEN and CDR2 as SYDVKM. The CDR3 consists of 22 residues. CDR3 residues: CASSFPPAGTSGTILSSYEQYF. CDR3 nucleotide sequence: TGTGCCAGCAGTTTCCCGCCTGCCGGAACTAGCGGGACCATCCTTAGCTCCTACGAGCAGTACTTC.

The rearrangement uses TRBV7-6 and TRBJ2-7, with 10 bases identical to TRBD2. The V and J ends lost 5 bases and 8 bases, in that order; junction bases with no gene match: 6. Germline CDR1 is SGHVS and CDR2 is FNYEAQ. The CDR3 spans 13 residues. For the CDR3, the DNA is TGTGCCAGCAGCCCCGGACTAGCGGAGCAGCAGTACTTC. Its protein is CASSPGLAEQQYF.